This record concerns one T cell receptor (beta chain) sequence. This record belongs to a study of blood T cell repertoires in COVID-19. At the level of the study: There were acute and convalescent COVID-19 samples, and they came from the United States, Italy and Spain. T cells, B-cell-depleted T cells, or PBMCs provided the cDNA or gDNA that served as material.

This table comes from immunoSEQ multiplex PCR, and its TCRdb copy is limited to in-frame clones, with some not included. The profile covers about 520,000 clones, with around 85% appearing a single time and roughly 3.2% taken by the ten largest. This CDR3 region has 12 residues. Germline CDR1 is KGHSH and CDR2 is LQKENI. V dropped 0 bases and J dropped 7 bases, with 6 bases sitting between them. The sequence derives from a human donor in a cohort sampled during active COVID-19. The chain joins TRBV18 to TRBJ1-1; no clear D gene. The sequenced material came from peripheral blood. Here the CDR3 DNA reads TGTGCCAGCTCACCACCCCGGGATGAAGCTTTCTTT. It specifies CASSPPRDEAFF.